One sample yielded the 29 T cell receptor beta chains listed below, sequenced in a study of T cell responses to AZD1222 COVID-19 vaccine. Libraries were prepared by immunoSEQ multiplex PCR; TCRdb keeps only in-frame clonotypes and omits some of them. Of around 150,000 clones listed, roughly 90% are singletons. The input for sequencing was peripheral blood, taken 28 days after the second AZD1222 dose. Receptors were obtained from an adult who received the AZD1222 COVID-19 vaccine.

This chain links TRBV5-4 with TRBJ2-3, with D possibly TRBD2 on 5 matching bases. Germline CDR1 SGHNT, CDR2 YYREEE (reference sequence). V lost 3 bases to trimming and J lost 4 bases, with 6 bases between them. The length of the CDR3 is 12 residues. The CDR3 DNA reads TGTGCCAGCAGCTCGGAGGCAGATACGCAGTATTTT. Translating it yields CASSSEADTQYF.

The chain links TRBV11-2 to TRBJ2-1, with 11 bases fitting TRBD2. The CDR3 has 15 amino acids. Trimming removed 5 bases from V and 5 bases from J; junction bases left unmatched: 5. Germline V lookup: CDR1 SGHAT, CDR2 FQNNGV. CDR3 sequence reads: CASSPVAGGHNEQFF. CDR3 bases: TGTGCCAGCAGCCCCGTAGCGGGAGGGCACAATGAGCAGTTCTTC.

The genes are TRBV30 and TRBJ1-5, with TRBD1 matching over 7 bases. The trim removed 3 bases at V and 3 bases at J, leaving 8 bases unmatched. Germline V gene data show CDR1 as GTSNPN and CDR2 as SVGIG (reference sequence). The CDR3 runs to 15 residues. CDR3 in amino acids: CAWRQTGVVNQPQHF. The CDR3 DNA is TGTGCCTGGAGGCAAACAGGGGTTGTCAATCAGCCCCAGCATTTT.

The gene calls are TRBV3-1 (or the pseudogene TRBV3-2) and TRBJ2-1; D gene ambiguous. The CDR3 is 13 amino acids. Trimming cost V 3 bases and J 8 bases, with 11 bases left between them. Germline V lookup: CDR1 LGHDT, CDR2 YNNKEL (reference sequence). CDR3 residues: CASSQVFGDEQFF. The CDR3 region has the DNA TGTGCCAGCAGCCAGGTTTTTGGCGATGAGCAGTTCTTC.

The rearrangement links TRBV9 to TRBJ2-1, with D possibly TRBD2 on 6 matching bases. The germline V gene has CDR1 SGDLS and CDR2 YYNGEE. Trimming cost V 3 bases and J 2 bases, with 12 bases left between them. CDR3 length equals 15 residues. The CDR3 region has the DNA TGTGCCAGCAGCGCCTTCGCGGGACCCTACAATGAGCAGTTCTTC. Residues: CASSAFAGPYNEQFF. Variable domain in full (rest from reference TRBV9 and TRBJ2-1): DSGVTQTPKHLITATGQRVTLRCSPRSGDLSVYWYQQSLDQGLQFLIQYYNGEERAKGNILERFSAQQFPDLHSELNLSSLELGDSALYFCASSAFAGPYNEQFFGPGTRLTVL.

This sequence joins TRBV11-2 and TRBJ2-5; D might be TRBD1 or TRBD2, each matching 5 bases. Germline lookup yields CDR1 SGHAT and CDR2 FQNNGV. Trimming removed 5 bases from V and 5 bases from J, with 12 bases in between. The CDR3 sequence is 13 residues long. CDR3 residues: CASSPGRYETQYF. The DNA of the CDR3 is TGTGCCAGCAGCCCGGGACGCTATGAGACCCAGTACTTC.

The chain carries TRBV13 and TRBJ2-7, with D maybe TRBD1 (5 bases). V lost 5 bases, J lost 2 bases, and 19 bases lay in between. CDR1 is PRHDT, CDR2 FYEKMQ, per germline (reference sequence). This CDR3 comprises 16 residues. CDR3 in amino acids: CASSLPPHRMPYEQYF. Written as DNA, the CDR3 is TGTGCCAGCAGCCTTCCCCCCCACAGGATGCCCTACGAGCAGTACTTC.

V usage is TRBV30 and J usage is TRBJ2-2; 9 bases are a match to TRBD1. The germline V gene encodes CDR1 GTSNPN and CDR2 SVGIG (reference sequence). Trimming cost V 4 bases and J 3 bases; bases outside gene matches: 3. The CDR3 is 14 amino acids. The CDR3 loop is CAWMGTGYTGELFF. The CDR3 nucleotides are TGTGCCTGGATGGGGACAGGGTACACCGGGGAGCTGTTTTTT.

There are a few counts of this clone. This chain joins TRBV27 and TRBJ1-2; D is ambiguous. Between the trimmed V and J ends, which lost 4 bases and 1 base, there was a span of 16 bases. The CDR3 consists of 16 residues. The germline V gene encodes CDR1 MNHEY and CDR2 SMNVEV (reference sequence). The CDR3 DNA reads TGTGCCAGCAGTTACCAGAAGGCCCCATTTAACTATGGCTACACCTTC. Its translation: CASSYQKAPFNYGYTF.

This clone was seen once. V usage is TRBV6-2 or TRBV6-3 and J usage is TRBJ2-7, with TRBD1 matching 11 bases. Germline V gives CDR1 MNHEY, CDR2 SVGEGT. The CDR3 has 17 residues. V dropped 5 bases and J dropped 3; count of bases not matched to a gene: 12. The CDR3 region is CASSTTTRTGGFYEQYF. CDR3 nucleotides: TGTGCCAGCAGTACCACCACCCGGACAGGGGGCTTCTACGAGCAGTACTTC.

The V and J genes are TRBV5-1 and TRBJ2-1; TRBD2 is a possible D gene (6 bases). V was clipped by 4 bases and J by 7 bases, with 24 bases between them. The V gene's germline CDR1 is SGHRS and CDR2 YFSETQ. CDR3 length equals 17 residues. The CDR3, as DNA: TGCGCCAGCAGCCCCGCCATCACGGGAGCTTGGGGTAATGAGCAGTTCTTC. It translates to CASSPAITGAWGNEQFF. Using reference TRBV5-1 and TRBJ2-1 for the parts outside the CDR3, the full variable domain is KAGVTQTPRYLIKTRGQQVTLSCSPISGHRSVSWYQQTPGQGLQFLFEYFSETQRNKGNFPGRFSGRQFSNSRSEMNVSTLELGDSALYLCASSPAITGAWGNEQFFGPGTRLTVL.

The DNA of the CDR3 is TGCGCCAGCAGCCCTAAACCGGGACTAGCGGGCACAGATACGCAGTATTTT. Its protein is CASSPKPGLAGTDTQYF. The gene calls are TRBV5-1 and TRBJ2-3; 11 bases are shared with TRBD2. Germline V CDR1 and CDR2: SGHRS, YFSETQ. The trim removed 4 bases at V and 1 base at J, leaving 8 bases unmatched. This CDR3 has 17 amino acids.

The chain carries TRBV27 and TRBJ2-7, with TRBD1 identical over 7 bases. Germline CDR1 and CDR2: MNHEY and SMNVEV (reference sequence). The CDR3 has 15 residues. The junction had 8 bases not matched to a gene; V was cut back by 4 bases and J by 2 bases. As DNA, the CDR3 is TGTGCCAGCAGTTCCCGGACAGGAACACCCTACGAGCAGTACTTC. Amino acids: CASSSRTGTPYEQYF.

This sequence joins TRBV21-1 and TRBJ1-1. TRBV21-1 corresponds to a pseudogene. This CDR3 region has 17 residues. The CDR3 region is CASSTLPPATNNTEAFF. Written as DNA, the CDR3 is TGTGCCAGCAGCACCCTGCCCCCGGCGACTAATAACACTGAAGCTTTCTTT.

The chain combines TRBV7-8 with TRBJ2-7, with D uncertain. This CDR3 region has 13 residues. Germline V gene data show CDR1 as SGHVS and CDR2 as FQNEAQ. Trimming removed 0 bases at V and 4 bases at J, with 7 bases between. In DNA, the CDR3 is TGTGCCAGCAGCTTAGCCTACCAGTACGAGCAGTACTTC. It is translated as CASSLAYQYEQYF.

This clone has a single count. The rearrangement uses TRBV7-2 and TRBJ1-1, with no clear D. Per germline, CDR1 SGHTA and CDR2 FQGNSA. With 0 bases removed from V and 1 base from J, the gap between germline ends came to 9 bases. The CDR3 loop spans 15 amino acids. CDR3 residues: CASSLAGSSNTEAFF. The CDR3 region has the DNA TGTGCCAGCAGCTTAGCGGGAAGTTCGAACACTGAAGCTTTCTTT.

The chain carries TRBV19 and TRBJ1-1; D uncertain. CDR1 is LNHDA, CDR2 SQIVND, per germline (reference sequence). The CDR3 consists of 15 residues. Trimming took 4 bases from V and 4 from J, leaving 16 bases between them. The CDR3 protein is CASSTPRPRGTEAFF. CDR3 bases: TGTGCCAGTAGTACCCCCCGGCCCCGGGGCACTGAAGCTTTCTTT.

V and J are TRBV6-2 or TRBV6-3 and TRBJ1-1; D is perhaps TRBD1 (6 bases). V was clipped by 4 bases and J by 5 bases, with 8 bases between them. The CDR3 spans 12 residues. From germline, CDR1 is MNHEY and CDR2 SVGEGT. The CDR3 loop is CASSSQGTEAFF. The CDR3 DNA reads TGTGCCAGCAGTTCACAGGGAACTGAAGCTTTCTTT.

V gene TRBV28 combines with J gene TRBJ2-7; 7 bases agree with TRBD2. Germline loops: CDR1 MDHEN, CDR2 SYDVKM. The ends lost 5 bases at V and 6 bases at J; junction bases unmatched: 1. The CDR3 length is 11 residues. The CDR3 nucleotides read TGTGCCAGCAGTGGGGGGGGCGAGCAGTACTTC. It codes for CASSGGGEQYF.

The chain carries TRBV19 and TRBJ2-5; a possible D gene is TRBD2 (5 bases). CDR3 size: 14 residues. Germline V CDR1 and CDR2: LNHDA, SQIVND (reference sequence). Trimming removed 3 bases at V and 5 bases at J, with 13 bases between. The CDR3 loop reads CASSIKVGSETQYF. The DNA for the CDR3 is TGTGCCAGTAGTATCAAGGTAGGGAGCGAGACCCAGTACTTC.

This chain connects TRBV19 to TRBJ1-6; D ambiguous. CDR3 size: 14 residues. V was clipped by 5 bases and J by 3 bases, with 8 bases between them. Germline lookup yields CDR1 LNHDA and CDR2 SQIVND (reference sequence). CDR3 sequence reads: CASSPTIYNSPLHF. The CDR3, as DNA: TGTGCCAGTAGTCCAACAATCTATAATTCACCCCTCCACTTT.

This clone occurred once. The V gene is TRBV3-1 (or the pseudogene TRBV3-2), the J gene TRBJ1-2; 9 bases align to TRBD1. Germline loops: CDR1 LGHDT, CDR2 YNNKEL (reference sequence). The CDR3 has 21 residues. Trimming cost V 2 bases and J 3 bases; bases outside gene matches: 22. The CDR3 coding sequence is TGTGCCAGCAGCCAACCGGGACAGGGAGCTCCAGAGGTACCCCTCGACTATGGCTACACCTTC. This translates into CASSQPGQGAPEVPLDYGYTF.

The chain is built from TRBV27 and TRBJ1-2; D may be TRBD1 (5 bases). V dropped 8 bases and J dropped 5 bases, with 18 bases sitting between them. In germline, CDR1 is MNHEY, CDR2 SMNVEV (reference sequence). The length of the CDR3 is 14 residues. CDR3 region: CASSRGNGNYGYTF. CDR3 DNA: TGTGCCAGCTCCCGGGGGAATGGTAATTATGGCTACACCTTC.

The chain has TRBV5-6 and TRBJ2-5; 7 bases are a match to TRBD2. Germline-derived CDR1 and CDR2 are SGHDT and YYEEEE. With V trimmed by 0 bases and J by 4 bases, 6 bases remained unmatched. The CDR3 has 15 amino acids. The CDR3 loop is CASSLGAGDAETQYF. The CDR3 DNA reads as TGTGCCAGCAGCTTGGGTGCGGGAGATGCAGAGACCCAGTACTTC.

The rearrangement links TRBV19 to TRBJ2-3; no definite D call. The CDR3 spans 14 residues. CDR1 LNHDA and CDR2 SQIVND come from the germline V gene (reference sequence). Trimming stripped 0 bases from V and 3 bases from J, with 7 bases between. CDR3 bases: TGTGCCAGTAGTATAGATCCGCGGACAGATACGCAGTATTTT. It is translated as CASSIDPRTDTQYF.

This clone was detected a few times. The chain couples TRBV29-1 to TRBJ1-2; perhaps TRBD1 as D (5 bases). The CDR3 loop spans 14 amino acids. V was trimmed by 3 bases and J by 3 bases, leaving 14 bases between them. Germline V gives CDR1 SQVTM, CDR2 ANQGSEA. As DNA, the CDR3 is TGCAGCGTTGACCCTAGGGGCGCCTACTATGGCTACACCTTC. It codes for CSVDPRGAYYGYTF.

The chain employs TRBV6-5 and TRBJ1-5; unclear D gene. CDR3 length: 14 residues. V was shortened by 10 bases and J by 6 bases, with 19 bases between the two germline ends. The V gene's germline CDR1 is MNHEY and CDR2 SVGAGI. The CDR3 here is CATRTFLGTQPQHF. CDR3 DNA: TGTGCCACCCGTACATTTCTGGGTACTCAGCCCCAGCATTTT.

CDR3 nucleotides: TGTGCCTGGAGTGTAGCCGTTGAAGCTTTCTTT. It is translated as CAWSVAVEAFF. This chain connects TRBV30 to TRBJ1-1; D is uncertain. The CDR3 consists of 11 residues. Germline V CDR1 and CDR2: GTSNPN, SVGIG (reference sequence). V was cut by 0 bases and J by 7 bases, with 6 bases left in between.

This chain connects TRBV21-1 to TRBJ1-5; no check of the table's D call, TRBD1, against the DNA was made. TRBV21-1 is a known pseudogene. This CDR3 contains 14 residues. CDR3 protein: CATRRDRVNQPQHF. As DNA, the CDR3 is TGTGCCACCCGCCGGGACAGGGTCAATCAGCCCCAGCATTTT.